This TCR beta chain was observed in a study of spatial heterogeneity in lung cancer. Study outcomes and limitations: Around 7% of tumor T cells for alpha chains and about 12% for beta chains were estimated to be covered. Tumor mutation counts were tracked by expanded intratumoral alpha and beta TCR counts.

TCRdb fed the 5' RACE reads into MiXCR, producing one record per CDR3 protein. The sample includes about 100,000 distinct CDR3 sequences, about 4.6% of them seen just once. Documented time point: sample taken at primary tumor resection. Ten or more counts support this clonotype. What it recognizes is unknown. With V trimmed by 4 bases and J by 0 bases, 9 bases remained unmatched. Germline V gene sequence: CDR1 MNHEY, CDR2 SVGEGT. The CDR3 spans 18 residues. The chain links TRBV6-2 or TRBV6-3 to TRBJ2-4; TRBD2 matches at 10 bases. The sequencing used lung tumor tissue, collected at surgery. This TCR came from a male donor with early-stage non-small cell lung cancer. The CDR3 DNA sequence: TGTGCCAGCAGTTTCAGCGGGAGGGTGGGACTAGCCAAAAACATTCAGTACTTC. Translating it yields CASSFSGRVGLAKNIQYF.